This T cell receptor (beta chain) was sequenced during a study of a mutant IDH1 vaccine in newly diagnosed glioma. The sample holds one count of this clone. The antigen is not known. From germline, CDR1 is KGHSH and CDR2 LQKENI. This CDR3 comprises 18 residues. V lost 1 base and J lost 6; bases outside the gene matches: 11. Sample time point: week 47, end of study. The vaccine gave 300 ug of a 20-mer mutant IDH1 peptide subcutaneously per dose. Using immunoSEQ multiplex PCR, the repertoire was profiled, and TCRdb retains in-frame clones only, with some absent. Counted here are about 94,000 clones, around 92% occurring once; the ten biggest clones make up roughly 0.81%.

The sequence was collected from a woman aged 45-60 years with glioma. This chain joins TRBV18 and TRBJ2-1; TRBD2 aligns across 11 bases. The sample consisted of PBMCs, taken from a glioma patient whose treatment included an IDH1 peptide vaccine. The CDR3 coding sequence is TGTGCCAGCTCACCACTCCCGCCGACTAGCGGGAAGGGCAATGAGCAGTTCTTC. Its protein product is CASSPLPPTSGKGNEQFF.